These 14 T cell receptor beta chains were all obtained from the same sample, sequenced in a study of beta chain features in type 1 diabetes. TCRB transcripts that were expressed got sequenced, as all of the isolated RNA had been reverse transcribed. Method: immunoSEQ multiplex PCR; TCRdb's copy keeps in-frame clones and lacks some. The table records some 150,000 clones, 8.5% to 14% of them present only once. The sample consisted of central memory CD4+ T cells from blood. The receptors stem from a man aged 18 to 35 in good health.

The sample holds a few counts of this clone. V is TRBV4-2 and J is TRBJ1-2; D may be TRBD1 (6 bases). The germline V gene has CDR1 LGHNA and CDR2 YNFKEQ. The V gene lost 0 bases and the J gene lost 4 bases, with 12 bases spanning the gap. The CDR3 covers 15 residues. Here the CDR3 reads CASSQDVGGTYGYTF. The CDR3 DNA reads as TGTGCCAGCAGCCAAGATGTAGGGGGAACCTATGGCTACACCTTC.

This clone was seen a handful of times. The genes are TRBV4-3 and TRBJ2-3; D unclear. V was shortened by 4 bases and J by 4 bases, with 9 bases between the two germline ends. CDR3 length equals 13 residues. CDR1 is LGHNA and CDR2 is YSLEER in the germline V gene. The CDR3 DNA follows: TGCGCCAGCAGCCCGCGAGTTCCAGATACGCAGTATTTT. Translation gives CASSPRVPDTQYF.

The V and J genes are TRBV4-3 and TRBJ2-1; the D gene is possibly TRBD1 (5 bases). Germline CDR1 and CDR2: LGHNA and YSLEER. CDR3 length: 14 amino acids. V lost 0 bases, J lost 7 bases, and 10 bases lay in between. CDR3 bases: TGCGCCAGCAGCCAAGATCTTGCAGGGAATGAGCAGTTCTTC. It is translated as CASSQDLAGNEQFF.

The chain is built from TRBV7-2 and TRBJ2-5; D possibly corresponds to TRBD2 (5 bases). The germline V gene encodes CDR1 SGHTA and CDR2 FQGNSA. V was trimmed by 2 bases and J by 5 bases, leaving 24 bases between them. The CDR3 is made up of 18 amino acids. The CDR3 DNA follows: TGTGCCAGCAGCTTAAGCGGTCGAGGGAGAATGGTCGGGGAGACCCAGTACTTC. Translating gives CASSLSGRGRMVGETQYF.

Here the CDR3 reads CAWNLDRGNEKLFF. The CDR3 nucleotides are TGTGCCTGGAACTTGGACAGGGGAAATGAAAAACTGTTTTTT. This chain uses TRBV30 with TRBJ1-4; 9 bases align to TRBD1. This CDR3 region has 14 residues. The V gene's germline CDR1 is GTSNPN and CDR2 SVGIG (reference sequence). V lost 4 bases to trimming and J lost 5 bases; unmatched junction nucleotides: 5.

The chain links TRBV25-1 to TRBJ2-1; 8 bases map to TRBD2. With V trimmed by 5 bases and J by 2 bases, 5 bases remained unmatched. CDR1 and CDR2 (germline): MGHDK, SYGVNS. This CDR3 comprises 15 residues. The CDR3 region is CASSTGTRPYNEQFF. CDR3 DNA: TGTGCCAGCAGTACCGGGACTAGACCCTACAATGAGCAGTTCTTC.

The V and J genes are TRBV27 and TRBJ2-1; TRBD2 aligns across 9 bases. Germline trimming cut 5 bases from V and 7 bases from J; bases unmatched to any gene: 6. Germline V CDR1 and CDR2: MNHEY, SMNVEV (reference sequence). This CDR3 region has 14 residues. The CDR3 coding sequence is TGTGCCAGCAGTCCCGGACTAGCGTGGAATGAGCAGTTCTTC. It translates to CASSPGLAWNEQFF.

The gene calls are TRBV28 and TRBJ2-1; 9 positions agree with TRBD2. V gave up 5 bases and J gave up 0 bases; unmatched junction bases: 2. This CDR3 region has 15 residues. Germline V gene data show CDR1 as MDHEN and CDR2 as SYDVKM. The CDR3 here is CASSLAGSSYNEQFF. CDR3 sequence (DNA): TGTGCCAGCAGTCTAGCGGGAAGCTCCTACAATGAGCAGTTCTTC.

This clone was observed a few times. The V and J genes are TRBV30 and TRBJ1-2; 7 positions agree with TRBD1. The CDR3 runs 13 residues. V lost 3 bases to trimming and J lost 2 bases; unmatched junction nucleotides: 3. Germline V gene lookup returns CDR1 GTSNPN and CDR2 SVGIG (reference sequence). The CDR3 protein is CAWRPTGNYGYTF. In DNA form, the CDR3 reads TGTGCCTGGAGGCCGACAGGGAACTATGGCTACACCTTC.

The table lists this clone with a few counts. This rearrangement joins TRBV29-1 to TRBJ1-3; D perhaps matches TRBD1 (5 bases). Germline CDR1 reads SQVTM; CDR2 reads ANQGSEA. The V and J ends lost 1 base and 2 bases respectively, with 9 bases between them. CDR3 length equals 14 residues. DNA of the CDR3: TGCAGCGTTGAAGTTGGCAGGGCTGGAAACACCATATATTTT. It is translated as CSVEVGRAGNTIYF.

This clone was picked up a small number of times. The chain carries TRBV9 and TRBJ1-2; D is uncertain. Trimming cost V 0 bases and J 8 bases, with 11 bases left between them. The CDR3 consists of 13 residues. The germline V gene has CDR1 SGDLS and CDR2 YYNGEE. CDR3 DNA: TGTGCCAGCAGCGTAGACAGTGTGGGAGGCTACACCTTC. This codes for CASSVDSVGGYTF. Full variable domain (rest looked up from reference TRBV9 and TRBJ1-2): DSGVTQTPKHLITATGQRVTLRCSPRSGDLSVYWYQQSLDQGLQFLIQYYNGEERAKGNILERFSAQQFPDLHSELNLSSLELGDSALYFCASSVDSVGGYTFGSGTRLTVV.

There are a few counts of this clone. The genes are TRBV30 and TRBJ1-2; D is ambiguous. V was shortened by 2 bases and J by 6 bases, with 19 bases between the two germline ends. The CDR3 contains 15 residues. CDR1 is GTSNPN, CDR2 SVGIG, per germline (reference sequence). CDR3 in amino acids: CAWSLVRGLFDGYTF. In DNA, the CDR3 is TGTGCCTGGAGTTTAGTCCGGGGTCTCTTTGATGGCTACACCTTC.

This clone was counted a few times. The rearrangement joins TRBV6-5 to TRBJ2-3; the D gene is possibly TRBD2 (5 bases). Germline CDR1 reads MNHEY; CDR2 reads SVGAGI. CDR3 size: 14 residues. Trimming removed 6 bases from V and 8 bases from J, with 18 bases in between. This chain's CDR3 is CASRADFSRGTQYF. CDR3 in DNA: TGTGCCAGCAGGGCGGACTTCTCACGTGGTACGCAGTATTTT.

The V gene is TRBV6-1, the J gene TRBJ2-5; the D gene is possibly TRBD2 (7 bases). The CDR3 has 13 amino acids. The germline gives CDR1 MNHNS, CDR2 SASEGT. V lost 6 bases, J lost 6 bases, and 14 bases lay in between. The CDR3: CASSPAGHKTQYF. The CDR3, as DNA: TGTGCCAGCAGCCCAGCGGGACACAAGACCCAGTACTTC.